Below, 27 T cell receptor beta chains from the same sample are listed, as sequenced in a study of T-cell reconstitution after alpha-beta-depleted transplantation in children. Unique molecular identifiers were incorporated into the prepared TCRbeta library. TCRdb reprocessed the PCR reads via MiXCR and lists one record per CDR3 protein. The sample yields over 400,000 distinct CDR3 sequences, about 12% seen once. The input for sequencing was PBMCs from the stem cell graft donor, taken from the stem cell graft. The receptor source for this set is a human donor who donated a stem cell graft to a child with combined immunodeficiency.

This clonotype was counted only a few times. The rearrangement joins TRBV2 to TRBJ1-4; perhaps TRBD1 as D (6 bases). The germline gives CDR1 SNHLY, CDR2 FYNNEI. The CDR3 sequence is 16 residues long. V was clipped by 6 bases and J by 3 bases, with 17 bases between them. CDR3 residues: CASSARQVAANEKLFF. The DNA of the CDR3 is TGTGCCAGCAGCGCCAGACAGGTCGCTGCTAATGAAAAACTGTTTTTT.

This clonotype was seen repeatedly, ten times or more. The V call is TRBV12-3 or TRBV12-4, the J call TRBJ2-5; no firm D call. Trimming removed 3 bases from V and 0 bases from J, with 5 bases in between. CDR3 length: 13 residues. CDR3 amino acids: CASSFGNQETQYF. The CDR3 coding sequence is TGTGCCAGCAGTTTTGGTAACCAAGAGACCCAGTACTTC.

The V gene is TRBV6-5, the J gene TRBJ2-2; maybe TRBD1 (5 bases). This CDR3 has 17 residues. CDR1 and CDR2 (germline): MNHEY, SVGAGI. V lost 0 bases and J 1 base, leaving 12 bases between the germline ends. The CDR3 nucleotides read TGTGCCAGCAGTTACTCTGTGGGGCCTTGGAACACCGGGGAGCTGTTTTTT. It specifies CASSYSVGPWNTGELFF.

This clonotype was picked up a small number of times. The genes are TRBV11-3 and TRBJ2-1; 8 positions agree with TRBD2. The trim removed 1 base at V and 3 bases at J, leaving 8 bases unmatched. CDR3 length: 17 amino acids. The germline V gene has CDR1 SGHNT and CDR2 YENEEA. CDR3 nucleotides: TGTGCCAGCAGCTTAGTTACGCGGGAGGCCTACTACAATGAGCAGTTCTTC. Translating gives CASSLVTREAYYNEQFF.

The chain recombines TRBV2 with TRBJ2-7; D may be TRBD1 (6 bases). V was clipped by 1 base and J by 1 base, with 8 bases between them. CDR1 and CDR2 from the germline V gene are SNHLY and FYNNEI. The CDR3 extends over 14 amino acids. The DNA of the CDR3 is TGTGCCAGCAGTGAAGACAGGGAATCCTACGAGCAGTACTTC. Protein: CASSEDRESYEQYF.

The chain carries TRBV7-2 and TRBJ2-5, with 7 bases aligning to TRBD2. Germline V gives CDR1 SGHTA, CDR2 FQGNSA. With 1 base clipped from V and 4 bases from J, the junction kept 6 bases outside the gene matches. This CDR3 spans 15 amino acids. For the CDR3, the DNA is TGTGCCAGCAGCTTAGTCAGCGGGGTCTTAGAGACCCAGTACTTC. Its protein is CASSLVSGVLETQYF.

V gene TRBV12-3 or TRBV12-4 combines with J gene TRBJ1-2; D perhaps matches TRBD1 (5 bases). This CDR3 spans 13 amino acids. The V end lost 4 bases, the J end lost 3 bases, and 9 bases lay between the germline ends. The CDR3 DNA sequence: TGTGCCAGCAGTTCCGGAGGGGACTATGGCTACACCTTC. Translation gives CASSSGGDYGYTF.

Comments on this clonotype: The junction does not match germline at one end; this may be a read error. The rearrangement joins TRBV3-1 to TRBJ2-7; 15 bases fit TRBD2. Germline assignment: CDR1 LGHDT and CDR2 YNNKEL (reference sequence). This CDR3 has 17 residues. DNA of the CDR3: TGTGCCATCAGCCAAGGGCCGGGACTAGCGGGAGGTTACGAGCAGTACTTC. Amino acid sequence: CAISQGPGLAGGYEQYF.

The V gene is TRBV30, the J gene TRBJ2-1; 11 bases map to TRBD2. Germline V gives CDR1 GTSNPN, CDR2 SVGIG (reference sequence). V dropped 2 bases and J dropped 4; count of bases not matched to a gene: 4. The CDR3 is made up of 15 amino acids. For the CDR3, the DNA is TGTGCCTGGAGTCCACTAGCGGGGGCGTACAATGAGCAGTTCTTC. Translation gives CAWSPLAGAYNEQFF.

This clonotype was counted ten times or more. The V and J genes are TRBV20-1 and TRBJ1-2; the match to TRBD1 covers 10 bases. Looked up from germline, CDR1 is DFQATT and CDR2 is SNEGSKA (reference sequence). After removal of 7 bases from V and 4 bases from J, the junction contained 9 bases not matched to a gene. This CDR3 has 14 amino acids. For the CDR3, the DNA is TGCAGTGTACTCTTGCGGACAGGGGGCTATGGCTACACCTTC. Its translation: CSVLLRTGGYGYTF.

This clonotype was seen many times. This sequence joins TRBV7-9 and TRBJ2-1; 9 positions match TRBD1. The CDR3 spans 15 residues. The V segment lost 2 bases and the J segment 9 bases; nucleotides outside the gene matches: 8. Germline lookup yields CDR1 SEHNR and CDR2 FQNEAQ (reference sequence). Written as DNA, the CDR3 is TGTGCCAGCAGCTTATCACAGGGGGCGCTTGGTGAGCAGTTCTTC. As protein: CASSLSQGALGEQFF.

The sample holds a few counts of this clonotype. The chain joins TRBV6-2 or TRBV6-3 to TRBJ2-1; D gene uncertain. The ends were cut back, 2 bases at V and 8 bases at J, with 13 bases in the middle. The length of the CDR3 is 14 residues. In germline, CDR1 is MNHEY, CDR2 SVGEGT. The CDR3 DNA sequence: TGTGCCAGCAGTTACGGTCCGGGTGGGGATGAGCAGTTCTTC. It translates to CASSYGPGGDEQFF.

This clonotype appeared a few times. The junction and the germline gene differ at one end; a read error may be behind it. This sequence joins TRBV25-1 and TRBJ2-2, with D uncertain. This CDR3 spans 15 amino acids. Germline V gives CDR1 MGHDK, CDR2 SYGVNS. As DNA, the CDR3 is TGTGCCAGCAGTGAACAACCCCCGAATACCGGGGAGCTGTTTTTT. This translates into CASSEQPPNTGELFF.

This clonotype showed up just a few times. V gene TRBV5-1 combines with J gene TRBJ2-5; D possibly uses TRBD1 or TRBD2 (5 bases each). The CDR3 totals 14 residues. Trimming removed 2 bases at V and 2 bases at J, with 10 bases between. CDR1 and CDR2 from the germline V gene are SGHRS and YFSETQ. The CDR3 DNA is TGCGCCAGCAGCTTCTGGGGGAGACAAGAGACCCAGTACTTC. Protein sequence: CASSFWGRQETQYF.

In this sample, this clonotype turned up many times. The V call is TRBV4-2, the J call TRBJ2-5; 9 positions agree with TRBD2. Germline CDR1 is LGHNA and CDR2 is YNFKEQ. V lost 0 bases and J lost 4; bases outside the gene matches: 6. The CDR3 has 16 residues. CDR3 DNA: TGTGCCAGCAGCCAAGATGGTAGCGGGGGCTCAGAGACCCAGTACTTC. The encoded protein is CASSQDGSGGSETQYF.

This clonotype was detected many times. The chain uses TRBV4-3 and TRBJ2-6; no clear D gene. Germline V gene lookup returns CDR1 LGHNA and CDR2 YSLEER. Trimming took off 4 bases at V and 0 bases at J, with 10 bases between the two ends. The CDR3 has 16 amino acids. CDR3 sequence (DNA): TGCGCCAGCAGCCCTGACCCTAGCTCTGGGGCCAACGTCCTGACTTTC. Its translation is CASSPDPSSGANVLTF.

This clonotype was seen many times. The V and J genes are TRBV6-1 and TRBJ2-7; 7 bases line up with TRBD1. The CDR3 runs to 15 residues. CDR1 and CDR2 from the germline V gene are MNHNS and SASEGT. Trimming at V came to 4 bases and at J to 2 bases, leaving 8 bases not matched to a gene. The CDR3, as DNA: TGTGCCAGCAGTGCTCCACCGGACAGGACCTACGAGCAGTACTTC. It translates to CASSAPPDRTYEQYF.

Here the CDR3 reads CSAMGDRDHEQYF. The CDR3 DNA follows: TGCAGTGCAATGGGGGACCGGGACCACGAGCAGTACTTC. The chain couples TRBV20-1 to TRBJ2-7; D tentatively reads TRBD1 or TRBD2 (5 bases each). This CDR3 is built from 13 residues. The germline V gene has CDR1 DFQATT and CDR2 SNEGSKA (reference sequence). Deletions cut 6 bases from V and 5 bases from J, with 17 bases between.

CDR3 residues: CASSHLLLAANNEQFF. CDR3 nucleotides: TGCGCCAGCAGTCATCTCCTTCTAGCGGCCAACAATGAGCAGTTCTTC. The chain employs TRBV23-1 and TRBJ2-1; the match to TRBD2 covers 7 bases. TRBV23-1 is an open reading frame, and its role is uncertain. V gave up 3 bases and J gave up 5 bases; unmatched junction bases: 10. The CDR3 length is 16 residues.

This clonotype was picked up many times. V usage is TRBV4-3 and J usage is TRBJ2-1; 8 nucleotides match TRBD1. Losses at the gene ends were 10 bases for V and 2 bases for J; bases not matched to a gene: 7. The CDR3 extends over 14 amino acids. Germline V gene sequence: CDR1 LGHNA, CDR2 YSLEER. The CDR3 loop is CANLRQGTYNEQFF. The CDR3 nucleotides are TGCGCCAACCTAAGACAGGGGACCTACAATGAGCAGTTCTTC.

This chain links TRBV4-3 with TRBJ2-7; 9 nucleotides align to TRBD1. CDR1 and CDR2 (germline): LGHNA, YSLEER. CDR3 length: 16 amino acids. V lost 0 bases, J lost 7 bases, and 10 bases stayed unmatched. Written as DNA, the CDR3 is TGCGCCAGCAGCCAAGATGCGCGGACAGGGGCGAGGGAGCAGTACTTC. This codes for CASSQDARTGAREQYF.

This clonotype occurred many times. The chain links TRBV4-3 to TRBJ2-1; TRBD2 might be the D (5 bases). The CDR3 has 15 residues. The V end was cut by 0 bases, the J end by 2 bases, with 8 bases between. Germline V gene sequence: CDR1 LGHNA, CDR2 YSLEER. Written as DNA, the CDR3 is TGCGCCAGCAGCCAAGATGACTACACCTACAATGAGCAGTTCTTC. Protein product: CASSQDDYTYNEQFF.

V usage is TRBV7-2 and J usage is TRBJ1-2; weak D call: TRBD1 (6 bases). This CDR3 has 15 amino acids. Trimming left V 3 bases short and J 3 bases short, with 14 bases between. The germline CDR1 and CDR2 sequences are SGHTA and FQGNSA. In DNA, the CDR3 is TGTGCCAGCAGCTTCGCCGTCAGGGGAGACTATGGCTACACCTTC. Protein sequence: CASSFAVRGDYGYTF.

The sample holds many counts of this clonotype. The CDR3, as DNA: TGTGCCAGCAGCGTAGACCCGGGGTCCTATGGCTACACCTTC. Protein product: CASSVDPGSYGYTF. This chain joins TRBV9 and TRBJ1-2, with D unresolved. V was cut by 0 bases and J by 4 bases, with 10 bases left in between. This CDR3 spans 14 amino acids. Germline values: CDR1 SGDLS, CDR2 YYNGEE. Full variable domain (remainder filled in from reference TRBV9 and TRBJ1-2): DSGVTQTPKHLITATGQRVTLRCSPRSGDLSVYWYQQSLDQGLQFLIQYYNGEERAKGNILERFSAQQFPDLHSELNLSSLELGDSALYFCASSVDPGSYGYTFGSGTRLTVV.

The chain joins TRBV20-1 to TRBJ1-1, with 8 positions matching TRBD1. The CDR3 is 11 amino acids. Germline CDR1 DFQATT, CDR2 SNEGSKA (reference sequence). Trimming at V came to 5 bases and at J to 11 bases, leaving 7 bases not matched to a gene. In DNA form, the CDR3 reads TGCAGTGCTTACAGGGGGGGCTCGGCTTTCTTT. This encodes CSAYRGGSAFF.

This clonotype was recorded at least ten times. The chain is built from TRBV3-1 and TRBJ1-5; maybe TRBD1 (5 bases). The V gene's germline CDR1 is LGHDT and CDR2 YNNKEL (reference sequence). The ends were cut back, 3 bases at V and 3 bases at J, with 12 bases in the middle. CDR3 size: 15 residues. CDR3 DNA sequence: TGTGCCAGCAGCCATACTAAGACAGCCAATCAGCCCCAGCATTTT. Translating it yields CASSHTKTANQPQHF.

This clonotype appeared a few times. V and J are TRBV27 and TRBJ1-1; TRBD1 aligns across 12 bases. In germline, CDR1 is MNHEY, CDR2 SMNVEV (reference sequence). CDR3 length: 14 amino acids. After removal of 8 bases from V and 11 bases from J, the junction contained 12 bases not matched to a gene. The CDR3 reads CASGWTGTGGLAFF. The CDR3 DNA sequence: TGTGCCAGCGGCTGGACCGGGACAGGGGGCCTCGCTTTCTTT.